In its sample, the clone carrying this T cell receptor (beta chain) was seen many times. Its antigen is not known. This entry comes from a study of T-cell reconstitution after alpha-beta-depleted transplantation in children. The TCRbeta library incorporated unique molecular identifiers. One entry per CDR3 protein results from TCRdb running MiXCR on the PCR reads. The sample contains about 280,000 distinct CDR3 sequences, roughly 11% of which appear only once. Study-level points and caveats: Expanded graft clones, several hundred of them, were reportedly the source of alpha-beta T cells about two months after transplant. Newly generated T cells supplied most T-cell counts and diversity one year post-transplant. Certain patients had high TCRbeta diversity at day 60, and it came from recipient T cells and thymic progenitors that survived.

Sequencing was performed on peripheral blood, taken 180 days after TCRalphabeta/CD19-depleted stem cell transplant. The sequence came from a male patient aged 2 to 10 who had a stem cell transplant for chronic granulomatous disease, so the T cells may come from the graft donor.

The DNA for the CDR3 is TGCAGTGCTATAGCGGGGGATGGCACAGATACGCAGTATTTT. Translated: CSAIAGDGTDTQYF. The chain combines TRBV20-1 with TRBJ2-3; 9 bases agree with TRBD2. The CDR3 contains 14 residues. CDR1 and CDR2 (germline): DFQATT, SNEGSKA (reference sequence). V lost 4 bases, J lost 1 base, and 3 bases stayed unmatched.